The clone carrying this T cell receptor beta chain was observed a single time. What it binds is not known. The sample originates from a study of blood T cells in healthy people across ages. Study results and limitations: Shifts in expanded clonotypes may have been confounded by donor CMV status, which was unknown.

Researchers report isolating at least 6.5 million PBMCs per sample. Per sample, at least 6 micrograms of total RNA were extracted. Primed by a sample-barcoded 5' primer and a J-beta primer mix, a second PCR proceeded for 7 to 11 cycles. Each CDR3 protein is one row after TCRdb ran MiXCR on the 5' RACE reads. This sample has about 800,000 distinct CDR3 sequences, with 58% found just once. The CDR3 covers 13 residues. Germline CDR1 and CDR2: MDHEN and SYDVKM. The rearrangement uses TRBV28 and TRBJ2-7, with D maybe TRBD2 (5 bases). The J call could be wrong; TRBJ2-5 is a better fit for the DNA end. This clonotype originated in a man aged 25-40 years in good health. Sequences were obtained from blood. CDR3 in DNA: TGTGCCAGCAGTTCTACGGGATTTGAGACCCAGTACTTC. This sequence encodes CASSSTGFETQYF.